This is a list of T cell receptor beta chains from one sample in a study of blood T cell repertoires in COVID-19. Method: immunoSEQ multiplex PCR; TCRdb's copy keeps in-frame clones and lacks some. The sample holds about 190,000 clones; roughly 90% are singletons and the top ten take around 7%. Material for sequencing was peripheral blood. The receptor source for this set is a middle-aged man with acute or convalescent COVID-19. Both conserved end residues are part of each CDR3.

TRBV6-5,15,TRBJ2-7,CASSPTTAGTYEQYF
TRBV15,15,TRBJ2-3,CATSLGQGGSDTQYF
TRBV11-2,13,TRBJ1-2,CASSFAGGWGYTF
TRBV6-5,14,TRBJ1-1,CASSYGQMNTEAFF
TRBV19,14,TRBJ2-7,CASSIASGDYEQYF
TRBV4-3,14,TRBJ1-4,CASSQGQRDEKLFF
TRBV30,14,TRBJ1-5,CAWSAGGLNQPQHF
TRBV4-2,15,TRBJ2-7,CASSQGTSGEYEQYF
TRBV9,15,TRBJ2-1,CASSVNGRANNEQFF
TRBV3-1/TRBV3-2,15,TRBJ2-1,CASSQSGTSESEQFF
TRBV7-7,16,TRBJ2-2,CASSRPGGVDTGELFF
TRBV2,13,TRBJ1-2,CASSSQGDYGYTF
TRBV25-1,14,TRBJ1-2,CASSAGDRNYGYTF
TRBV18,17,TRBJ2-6,CASSPGQGRSGANVLTF
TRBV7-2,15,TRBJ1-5,CASSSSGQGFQPQHF
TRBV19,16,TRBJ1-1,CASSTKVGGLNTEAFF
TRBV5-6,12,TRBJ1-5,CASSSGNQPQHF
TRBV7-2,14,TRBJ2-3,CASSLDRGRDTQYF
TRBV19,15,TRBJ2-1,CASSTQRGGHYEQFF
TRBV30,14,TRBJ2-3,CAWTAGANLDTQYF
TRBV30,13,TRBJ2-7,CAWSGQGFSEQYF
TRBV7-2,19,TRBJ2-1,CASSSRTSGGALGYNEQFF
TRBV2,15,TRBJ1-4,CASSEDRGESEKLFF
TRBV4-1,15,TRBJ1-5,CASSLGWRSNQPQHF
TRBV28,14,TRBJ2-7,CASRIQGTVNEQYF
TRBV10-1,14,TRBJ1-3,CASSEAGTGNTIYF
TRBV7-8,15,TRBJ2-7,CASSLEGASSYEQYF
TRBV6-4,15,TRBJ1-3,CASSAGSVGGNTIYF
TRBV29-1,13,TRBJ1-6,CSVAQAWDSPLHF
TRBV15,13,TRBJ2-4,CATTGVAKNIQYF